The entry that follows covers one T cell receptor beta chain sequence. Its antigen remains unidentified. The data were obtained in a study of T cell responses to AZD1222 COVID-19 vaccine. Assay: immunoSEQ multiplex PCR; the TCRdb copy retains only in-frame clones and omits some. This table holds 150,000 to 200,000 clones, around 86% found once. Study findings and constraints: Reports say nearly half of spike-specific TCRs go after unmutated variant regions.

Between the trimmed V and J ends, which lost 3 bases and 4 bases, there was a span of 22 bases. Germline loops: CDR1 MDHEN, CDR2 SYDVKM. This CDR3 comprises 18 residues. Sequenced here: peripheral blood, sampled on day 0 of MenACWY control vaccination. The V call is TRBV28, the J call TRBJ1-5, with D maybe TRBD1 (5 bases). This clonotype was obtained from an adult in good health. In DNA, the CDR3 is TGTGCCAGCAGTTTCCTGGGCAGGGACGGCTATGGGAATCAGCCCCAGCATTTT. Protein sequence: CASSFLGRDGYGNQPQHF.